This is a list of T cell receptor beta chains from one sample in a study of CD8 T cells in Susac syndrome. TCRdb fed the immunoSEQ multiplex PCR reads into MiXCR, producing one record per CDR3 protein. Among some 150,000 distinct CDR3 sequences, approximately 94% were seen once, and the ten largest hold around 0.21%. The sequencing input was CD8+ T cells from PBMCs. The receptors here all came from a human donor with multiple sclerosis. Both conserved end residues are part of each CDR3. A D gene is named only where the DNA matches it firmly. Clone size is given for some rows only: seen once, a few or many times, or a class if the clone is expanded.

.	TRBV18	.	TRBJ1-2	TGTGCCAGCTCGATGGCGTCCCGCTATGGCTACACCTTC	CASSMASRYGYTF
.	TRBV4-1	TRBD1	TRBJ1-2	TGCGCCAGCAGAAGGACAGGGTCGGACTATGGCTACACCTTC	CASRRTGSDYGYTF
.	TRBV4-1	.	TRBJ2-7	TGCGCCAGCAGCCAAGCCTCAGGGGGGTACGAGCAGTACTTC	CASSQASGGYEQYF
.	TRBV13	.	TRBJ2-7	TGTGCCAGCAGCTCCCGGGCCGACTACGAGCAGTACTTC	CASSSRADYEQYF
once	TRBV4-1	TRBD1	TRBJ2-1	TGCGCCAGCAGCCAAGACGTTGGACAGGGATTCGGTGAGCAGTTCTTC	CASSQDVGQGFGEQFF
.	TRBV6-2/TRBV6-3	TRBD1	TRBJ2-1	TGTGCCAGCAGTTCCGGACAGGGGCTCAATGAGCAGTTCTTC	CASSSGQGLNEQFF
.	TRBV12-5	.	TRBJ2-1	TGTGCTAGTGGAACTACTTCTTCCAATGAGCAGTTCTTC	CASGTTSSNEQFF
.	TRBV3-1	TRBD2	TRBJ2-2	TGTGCCAGCAGCCAAGATGGAACTAGCGGGGGAGCGAACACCGGGGAGCTGTTTTTT	CASSQDGTSGGANTGELFF
.	TRBV7-9	.	TRBJ2-7	TGTGCCAGCAGCTTAGGGCGGGGAGAGCGGACCTACGAGCAGTACTTC	CASSLGRGERTYEQYF
.	TRBV29-1	.	TRBJ1-1	TGCAGCGCAAGCGGACAGTCTGAAGCTTTCTTT	CSASGQSEAFF
.	TRBV6-2/TRBV6-3	TRBD2	TRBJ2-1	TGTGCCAGCAGTTACTCACTAGCGGGGGAGGTTTCCTACAATGAGCAGTTCTTC	CASSYSLAGEVSYNEQFF